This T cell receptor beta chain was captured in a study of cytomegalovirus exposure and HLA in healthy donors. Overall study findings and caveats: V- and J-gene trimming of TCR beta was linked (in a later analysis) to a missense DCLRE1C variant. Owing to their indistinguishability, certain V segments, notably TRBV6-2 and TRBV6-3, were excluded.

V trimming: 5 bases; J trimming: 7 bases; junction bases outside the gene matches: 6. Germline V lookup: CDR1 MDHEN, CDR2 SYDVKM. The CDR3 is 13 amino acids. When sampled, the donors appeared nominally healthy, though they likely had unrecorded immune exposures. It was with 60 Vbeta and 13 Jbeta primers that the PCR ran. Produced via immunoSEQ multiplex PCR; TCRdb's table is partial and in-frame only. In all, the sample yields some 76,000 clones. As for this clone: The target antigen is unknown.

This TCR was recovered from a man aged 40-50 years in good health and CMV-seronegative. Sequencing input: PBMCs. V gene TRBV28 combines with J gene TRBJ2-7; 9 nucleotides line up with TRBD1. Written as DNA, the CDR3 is TGTGCCAGCAGTCAAACAGGGGGCGAGGAGCAGTACTTC. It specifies CASSQTGGEEQYF.